This is a list of T cell receptor beta chains from one sample in a study of T-cell reconstitution after alpha-beta-depleted transplantation in children. From the PCR reads, TCRdb called clonotypes with MiXCR, one entry per CDR3 protein. The sample carries about 980,000 distinct CDR3 sequences, about 31% recorded once. The material sequenced was PBMCs, mostly from graft donor cells, taken 360 days after TCRalphabeta/CD19-depleted stem cell transplant. The receptors stem from a boy younger than two who had a stem cell transplant for SCID, so the T cells may come from the graft donor. CDR3s include the opening cysteine and the closing phenylalanine or tryptophan. The D gene is left open where the match is weak. Part of the rows lack a size; the others show once, few, many or a class for expanded clones.

cdr3_nt cdr3_aa clone_size d_call j_call v_call
TGCAGTGCTAGAGCGGCGCTCACAGATACGCAGTATTTT CSARAALTDTQYF . . TRBJ2-3 TRBV20-1
TGTGCCAGCAGCCCCGCACCTCAGCGGGGTGAAAAACTGTTTTTT CASSPAPQRGEKLFF once . TRBJ1-4 TRBV7-9
TGTGCCACCAGGGCCTACAATGAGCAGTTCTTC CATRAYNEQFF few . TRBJ2-1 TRBV15
TGTGCCAGCAGTTTAGGAACAGGCAGGCCCTTGAACACCGGGGAGCTGTTTTTT CASSLGTGRPLNTGELFF . . TRBJ2-2 TRBV12-3/TRBV12-4
TGCAGTGCTGGAGCGGGATCTGGGTTATACGAGCAGTACTTC CSAGAGSGLYEQYF many TRBD2 TRBJ2-7 TRBV20-1
TGTGCCAGCAGCCCAGGTGGGTCCGCGAACACCGGGGAGCTGTTTTTT CASSPGGSANTGELFF many . TRBJ2-2 TRBV9
TGCGCCAGCAGCCCCGGACAGGTGGGGATCGGAAACACCATATATTTT CASSPGQVGIGNTIYF . TRBD1 TRBJ1-3 TRBV5-1
TGCGCCAGCAGCTTACCTAACTCCTTGGACACTGAAGCTTTCTTT CASSLPNSLDTEAFF few . TRBJ1-1 TRBV5-1
TGTGCCAGCAGTGAAGAAAGTTACACCGGGGAGCTGTTTTTT CASSEESYTGELFF . . TRBJ2-2 TRBV2
TGTGCCAGCAGTTTCGCCCCCCAGAACACTGAAGCTTTCTTT CASSFAPQNTEAFF few . TRBJ1-1 TRBV12-3/TRBV12-4
TGCAGTGCTAGAGCGGGCAGCACGAACACTGAAGCTTTCTTT CSARAGSTNTEAFF once . TRBJ1-1 TRBV20-1
TGTGCCAGCAGTTCCAAGCGTCTATCCTACAATGAGCAGTTCTTC CASSSKRLSYNEQFF . . TRBJ2-1 TRBV6-5
TGCGCCAGCAGCCAAGATTCGGGCGGGGGGCAAGATACGCAGTATTTT CASSQDSGGGQDTQYF . TRBD2 TRBJ2-3 TRBV4-1
TGTGCCAGCAGTCCTGCCCTCGACAGGGGGCCCGTGGATACGCAGTATTTT CASSPALDRGPVDTQYF few TRBD1 TRBJ2-3 TRBV12-3/TRBV12-4
TGTGCCAGCAGTTTTTTGGTCGGGGTAAGGACTGAAGCTTTCTTT CASSFLVGVRTEAFF . . TRBJ1-1 TRBV12-3/TRBV12-4
TGTGCCACTACGGACTGGCCGGGCAGGGAGCAGTTCTTC CATTDWPGREQFF many . TRBJ2-1 TRBV15